The T cell receptor beta chain under discussion was sequenced for a study of T cells expressing NK-cell markers. Germline CDR1 and CDR2: SGHVS and FQNEAQ. The CDR3 is 15 residues long. TCRdb re-called the 5' RACE reads, yielding one record per CDR3 amino acid sequence without DNA. The sample holds about 160,000 distinct CDR3 sequences. The gene calls are TRBV7-8 and TRBJ1-6. The sequenced sample was blood T cells: a sorted CD56 or NKG2C T cell subset, CD4+ or CD8+ T cells, or bulk PBMC T cells (not recorded which). The TCR originated in a woman aged 18-69 years in good health. This chain's CDR3 is CASSSEGARNSPLHF. Complete variable domain (other parts from reference TRBV7-8 and TRBJ1-6): GAGVSQSPRYKVAKRGQDVALRCDPISGHVSLFWYQQALGQGPEFLTYFQNEAQLDKSGLPSDRFFAERPEGSVSTLKIQRTQQEDSAVYLCASSSEGARNSPLHFGNGTRLTVT.